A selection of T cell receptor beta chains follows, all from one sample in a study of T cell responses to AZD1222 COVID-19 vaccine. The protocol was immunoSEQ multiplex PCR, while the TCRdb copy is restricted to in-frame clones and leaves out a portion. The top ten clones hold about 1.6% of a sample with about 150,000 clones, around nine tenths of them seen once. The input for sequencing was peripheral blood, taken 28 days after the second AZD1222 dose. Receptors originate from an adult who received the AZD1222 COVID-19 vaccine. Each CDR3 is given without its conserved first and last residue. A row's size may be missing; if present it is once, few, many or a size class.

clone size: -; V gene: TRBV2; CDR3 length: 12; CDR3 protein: ASSGGRGSTEAF
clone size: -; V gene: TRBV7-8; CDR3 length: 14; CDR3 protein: ASSLEGGYYNSPLH
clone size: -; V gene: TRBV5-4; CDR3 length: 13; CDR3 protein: ASSLGLAGSYEQY
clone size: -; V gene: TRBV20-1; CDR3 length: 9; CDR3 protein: SARDRDEQY
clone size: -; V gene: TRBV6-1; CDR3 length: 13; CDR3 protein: ASSEEVNSNQPQH
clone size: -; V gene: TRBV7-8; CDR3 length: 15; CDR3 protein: ASSLVGTGKGITEAF
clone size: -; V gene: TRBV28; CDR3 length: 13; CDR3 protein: ASSQPGGRNSPLH
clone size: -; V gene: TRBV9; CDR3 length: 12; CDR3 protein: ASSEGQGNTEAF
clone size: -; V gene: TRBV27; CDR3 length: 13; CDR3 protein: ASSRWVTSTGELF
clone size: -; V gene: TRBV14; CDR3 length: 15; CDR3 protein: ASSQDFRPFSGNTIY
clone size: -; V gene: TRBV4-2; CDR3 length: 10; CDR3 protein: ASSQDQLKLF
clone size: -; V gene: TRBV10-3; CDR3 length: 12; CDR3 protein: AISESVSGPGAF
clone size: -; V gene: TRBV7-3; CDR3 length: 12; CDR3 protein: ASSLIQGQETQY
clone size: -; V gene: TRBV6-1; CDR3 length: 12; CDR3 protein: ASSENRVRQPQH
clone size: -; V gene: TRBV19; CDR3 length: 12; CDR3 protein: ASSILQGTGELF
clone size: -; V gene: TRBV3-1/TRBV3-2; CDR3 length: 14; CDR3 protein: ASSHPGQGAPETQY
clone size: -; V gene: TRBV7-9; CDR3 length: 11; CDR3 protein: ASSTDSQIEAF
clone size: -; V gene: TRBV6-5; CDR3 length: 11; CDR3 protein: ASRYDGNTEAF
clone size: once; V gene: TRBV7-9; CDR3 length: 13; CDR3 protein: ASSQKPGQGMEQY
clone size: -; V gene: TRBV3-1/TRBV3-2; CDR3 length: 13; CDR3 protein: ASSHGQGGRQPQH
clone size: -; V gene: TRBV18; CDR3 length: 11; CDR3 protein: ASSPLVNEKLF
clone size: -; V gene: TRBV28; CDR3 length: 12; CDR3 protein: ASSPGGTGNTIY
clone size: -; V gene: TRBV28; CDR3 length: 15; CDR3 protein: ASSFRIGQGVTYEQY
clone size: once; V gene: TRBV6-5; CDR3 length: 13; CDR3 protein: ASSLLGVRNYGYT
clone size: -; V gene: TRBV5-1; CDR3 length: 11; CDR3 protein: ASSLDLGETQY
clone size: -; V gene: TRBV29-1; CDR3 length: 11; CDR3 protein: SAAGQSNEKLF
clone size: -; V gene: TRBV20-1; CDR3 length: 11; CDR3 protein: SASGQGHYGYT
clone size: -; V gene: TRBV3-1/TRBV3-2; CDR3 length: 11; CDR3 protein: ASSRTVPYGYT
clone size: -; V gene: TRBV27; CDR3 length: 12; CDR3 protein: ASSFTSGRGELF
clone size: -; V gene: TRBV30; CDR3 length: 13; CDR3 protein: AWRAGSSYNSPLH
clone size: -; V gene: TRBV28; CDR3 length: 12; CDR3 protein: ASTPGPRGHEQF
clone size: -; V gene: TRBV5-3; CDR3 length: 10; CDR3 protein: ARSGQNTEAF
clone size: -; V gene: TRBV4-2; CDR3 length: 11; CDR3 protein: ASSFSGTGELF
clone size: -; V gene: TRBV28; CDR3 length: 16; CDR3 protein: ASSFHEYGGFGTDTQY
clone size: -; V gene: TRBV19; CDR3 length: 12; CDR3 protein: ASSLRPRDQPQH
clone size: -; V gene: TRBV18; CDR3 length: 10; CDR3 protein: ASSPYTDTQY
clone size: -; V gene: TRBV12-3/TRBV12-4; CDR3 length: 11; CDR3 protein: ASSLRGSYEQY
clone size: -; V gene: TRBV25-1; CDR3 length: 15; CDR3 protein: ASSEWDRTARHYEQY
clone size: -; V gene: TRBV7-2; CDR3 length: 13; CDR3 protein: ASSLWGRPGAEAF
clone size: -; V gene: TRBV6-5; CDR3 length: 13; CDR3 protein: ASSFAGQGIYEQY
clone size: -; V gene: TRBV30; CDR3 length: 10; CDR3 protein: ACRQWNTEAF
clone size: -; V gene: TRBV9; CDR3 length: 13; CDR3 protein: ASSSGLAGADTQY
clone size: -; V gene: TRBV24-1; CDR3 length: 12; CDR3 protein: ATTPGTLQDTQY
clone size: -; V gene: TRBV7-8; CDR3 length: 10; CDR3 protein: ASSFSRNEQF
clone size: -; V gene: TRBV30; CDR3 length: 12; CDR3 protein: AWSGHGGRETQY
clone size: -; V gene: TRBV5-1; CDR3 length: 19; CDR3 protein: ASSFPPGEAPEETGANVLT
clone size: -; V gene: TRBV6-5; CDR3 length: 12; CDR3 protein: ASTGTVNNSPLH
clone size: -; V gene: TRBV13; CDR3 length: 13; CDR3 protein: ASRQETTLHTEAF
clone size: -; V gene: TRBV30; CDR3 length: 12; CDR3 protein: AWSPGSANEKLF
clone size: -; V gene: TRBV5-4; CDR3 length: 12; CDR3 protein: ASSPSPQQNLQY
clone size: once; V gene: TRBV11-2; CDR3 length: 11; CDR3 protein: ASSSQGTTEAF
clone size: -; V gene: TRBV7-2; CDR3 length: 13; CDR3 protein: ASSPPGLADYEQY
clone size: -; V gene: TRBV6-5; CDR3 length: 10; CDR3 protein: ASTGGQETQY